Listed here are 8 T cell receptor beta chains from one sample, sequenced in a study of identical twins. From the 5' RACE reads, TCRdb called clonotypes with MiXCR, one entry per CDR3 protein. The sample lists around 530,000 distinct CDR3 sequences; about 15% were seen once. These data also featured in a second study, about yellow fever vaccine responses in identical twins.

Sequenced material: CD4+ T cells sorted from blood. Every receptor here comes from a woman younger than 35 in good health.

The rearrangement joins TRBV6-5 to TRBJ2-7, with 13 positions matching TRBD2. In germline, CDR1 is MNHEY, CDR2 SVGAGI. After removal of 5 bases from V and 6 bases from J, the junction contained 4 bases not matched to a gene. The CDR3 spans 14 residues. The CDR3 DNA is TGTGCCAGCAGTAACCGACTAGCGGGAGGCGAGCAGTACTTC. This gives the protein CASSNRLAGGEQYF.

The chain links TRBV5-1 to TRBJ2-3, with a possible D match to TRBD1 (6 bases). The V end was cut by 1 base, the J end by 3 bases, with 15 bases between. The germline CDR1 and CDR2 sequences are SGHRS and YFSETQ. This CDR3 has 16 amino acids. The CDR3 region has the DNA TGCGCCAGCAGCTTGACTGTGGGGGCTGGAACAGATACGCAGTATTTT. The encoded protein is CASSLTVGAGTDTQYF. Variable domain in full (rest from reference TRBV5-1 and TRBJ2-3): KAGVTQTPRYLIKTRGQQVTLSCSPISGHRSVSWYQQTPGQGLQFLFEYFSETQRNKGNFPGRFSGRQFSNSRSEMNVSTLELGDSALYLCASSLTVGAGTDTQYFGPGTRLTVL.

This clonotype was seen only a few times. J is TRBJ2-7 and V is TRBV12-3 or TRBV12-4; the D gene could be TRBD1 or TRBD2 (5 bases each). V lost 8 bases to trimming and J lost 2 bases, with 10 bases between them. This CDR3 region has 12 residues. The CDR3 DNA sequence: TGTGCCAGCGGGACGCCACCCTACGAGCAGTACTTC. Protein product: CASGTPPYEQYF.

The table lists this clonotype with a few counts. The V call is TRBV7-2, the J call TRBJ2-1; no clear D. Germline V gene sequence: CDR1 SGHTA, CDR2 FQGNSA. V lost 5 bases and J lost 7, with 15 bases in between. There are 14 residues in the CDR3. CDR3 DNA sequence: TGTGCCAGCAGCCAGATGCGTTTGGGGAATGAGCAGTTCTTC. Protein sequence: CASSQMRLGNEQFF.

The rearrangement joins TRBV12-3 or TRBV12-4 to TRBJ1-2, with D unresolved. The V end was cut by 5 bases, the J end by 8 bases, with 15 bases between. This CDR3 has 13 residues. Here the CDR3 reads CASSGRPVGGYTF. DNA for the CDR3: TGTGCCAGCAGTGGGAGGCCTGTTGGGGGCTACACCTTC.

The V and J genes are TRBV9 and TRBJ2-2; TRBD2 might be the D (6 bases). The CDR3 loop spans 14 amino acids. Germline CDR1 reads SGDLS; CDR2 reads YYNGEE. Between the trimmed V and J ends, which lost 0 bases and 6 bases, there was a span of 9 bases. CDR3 DNA: TGTGCCAGCAGCGTAGTGGGGGGTTCCGGGGAGCTGTTTTTT. Protein sequence: CASSVVGGSGELFF. The whole variable domain, remainder taken from reference TRBV9 and TRBJ2-2, is DSGVTQTPKHLITATGQRVTLRCSPRSGDLSVYWYQQSLDQGLQFLIQYYNGEERAKGNILERFSAQQFPDLHSELNLSSLELGDSALYFCASSVVGGSGELFFGEGSRLTVL.

The chain couples TRBV5-5 to TRBJ2-1; D is ambiguous. V was trimmed by 4 bases and J by 7 bases, leaving 15 bases between them. Germline-derived CDR1 and CDR2 are SGHKS and YYEKEE (reference sequence). The CDR3 totals 14 residues. CDR3 amino acids: CASSLEWGSNEQFF. The CDR3 bases are TGTGCCAGCAGCCTGGAGTGGGGTTCGAATGAGCAGTTCTTC.

The V call is TRBV20-1, the J call TRBJ2-3; D is unresolved. The CDR3 sequence is 17 residues long. The germline V gene encodes CDR1 DFQATT and CDR2 SNEGSKA (reference sequence). V lost 3 bases to trimming and J lost 1 base, with 20 bases between them. The CDR3 nucleotides are TGCAGTGCTAGGGGCCGACGGTCCTTCCTACGCACAGATACGCAGTATTTT. This codes for CSARGRRSFLRTDTQYF.